These 27 T cell receptor beta chains originate from one sample sequenced in a study of T cell repertoires in cytomegalovirus infection. TCRdb independently ran MiXCR on the reads; one entry per CDR3 protein. The table records 170,000 or so distinct CDR3 sequences, roughly 15% of them present only once. The sample consisted of CD8+ T cells from PBMCs. Receptor source: a human donor in good health (CMV status not recorded). Some clones in this sample may be carry-over from other donors' samples.

The sample holds a few counts of this clonotype. This chain links TRBV7-8 with TRBJ2-3, with D unresolved. The germline CDR1 and CDR2 sequences are SGHVS and FQNEAQ. V dropped 1 base and J dropped 7 bases, with 12 bases sitting between them. The CDR3 consists of 14 residues. DNA for the CDR3: TGTGCCAGCAGCTTAGAATGGGATCCTAATACGCAGTATTTT. Protein: CASSLEWDPNTQYF.

There are a few counts of this clonotype. The J gene is TRBJ2-2, the V gene TRBV7-2; TRBD2 matches at 7 bases. The CDR3 contains 14 residues. Germline CDR1 reads SGHTA; CDR2 reads FQGNSA. J gave up 1 base and V 8 bases, and 4 bases lay outside the gene matches. CDR3 in DNA: TGTGCCAGCCGAGGGAGGGTGAACACCGGGGAGCTGTTTTTT. Translated: CASRGRVNTGELFF.

The rearrangement joins TRBV7-9 to TRBJ2-5, with 7 nucleotides matching TRBD1. The CDR3 loop spans 15 amino acids. Germline V CDR1 and CDR2: SEHNR, FQNEAQ (reference sequence). Losses at the gene ends were 1 base for V and 5 bases for J; bases not matched to a gene: 7. CDR3 DNA sequence: TGTGCCAGCAGCTTAGTTACAGGGGCCGGGGAGACCCAGTACTTC. Its protein is CASSLVTGAGETQYF.

This clonotype has more than one count but fewer than ten. The V call is TRBV6-2 or TRBV6-3, the J call TRBJ2-2; D is unclear. This CDR3 comprises 17 residues. V was clipped by 5 bases and J by 5 bases, with 21 bases between them. Germline assignment: CDR1 MNHEY and CDR2 SVGEGT. CDR3 protein: CASSHSLIEVNTGELFF. CDR3 in DNA: TGTGCCAGCAGTCATTCGCTGATTGAGGTTAATACCGGGGAGCTGTTTTTT.

The V call is TRBV29-1, the J call TRBJ1-1; the D gene is possibly TRBD1 (6 bases). The CDR3 has 12 amino acids. The germline V gene has CDR1 SQVTM and CDR2 ANQGSEA. The V gene lost 7 bases and the J gene lost 5 bases, with 14 bases spanning the gap. The CDR3 loop is CSGRRGGTEAFF. DNA for the CDR3: TGCAGCGGCCGCAGGGGCGGGACTGAAGCTTTCTTT.

This sequence joins TRBV15 and TRBJ1-1, with D possibly being TRBD1 (5 bases). This CDR3 contains 15 residues. In germline, CDR1 is LNHNV, CDR2 YYDKDF (reference sequence). Trimming removed 3 bases at V and 0 bases at J, with 11 bases between. The CDR3 coding sequence is TGTGCCACCAGCAGGGTGGGGCAACTGAACACTGAAGCTTTCTTT. Protein product: CATSRVGQLNTEAFF. The variable domain in full, completed from reference TRBV15 and TRBJ1-1, reads DAMVIQNPRYQVTQFGKPVTLSCSQTLNHNVMYWYQQKSSQAPKLLFHYYDKDFNNEADTPDNFQSRRPNTSFCFLDIRSPGLGDTAMYLCATSRVGQLNTEAFFGQGTRLTVV.

This chain links TRBV2 with TRBJ1-1, with D tentatively TRBD1 (5 bases). CDR3 length: 13 amino acids. The germline CDR1 and CDR2 sequences are SNHLY and FYNNEI. Trimming left V 8 bases short and J 2 bases short, with 12 bases between. CDR3 protein: CASAGRLNTEAFF. CDR3 nucleotide sequence: TGTGCCAGCGCGGGACGGCTAAACACTGAAGCTTTCTTT.

CDR3 in amino acids: CASSPTSGQGIGELFF. DNA for the CDR3: TGTGCCAGCAGCCCCACCTCGGGACAGGGAATCGGGGAGCTGTTTTTT. The gene calls are TRBV7-8 and TRBJ2-2; 9 positions match TRBD1. Looked up from germline, CDR1 is SGHVS and CDR2 is FQNEAQ. The CDR3 runs 16 residues. J was trimmed by 7 bases and V by 5 bases; bases with no gene match: 11. Looking up the rest from reference TRBV7-8 and TRBJ2-2 gives the full variable domain: GAGVSQSPRYKVAKRGQDVALRCDPISGHVSLFWYQQALGQGPEFLTYFQNEAQLDKSGLPSDRFFAERPEGSVSTLKIQRTQQEDSAVYLCASSPTSGQGIGELFFGEGSRLTVL.

This chain uses TRBV20-1 with TRBJ1-5; 7 bases agree with TRBD1. Trimming removed 6 bases from V and 0 bases from J; junction bases left unmatched: 8. CDR1 is DFQATT and CDR2 is SNEGSKA in the germline V gene (reference sequence). CDR3 length: 15 residues. CDR3 protein: CSAAGTDNSNQPQHF. In nucleotides, the CDR3 is TGCAGTGCAGCCGGGACAGACAATAGCAATCAGCCCCAGCATTTT.

This clonotype was counted a few times. The rearrangement links TRBV20-1 to TRBJ1-6, with 8 bases aligning to TRBD1. With 5 bases clipped from V and 4 bases from J, the junction kept 4 bases outside the gene matches. This CDR3 spans 14 amino acids. Germline lookup yields CDR1 DFQATT and CDR2 SNEGSKA (reference sequence). The CDR3: CSAYDRGYNSPLHF. The CDR3 nucleotides are TGCAGTGCTTACGACAGGGGTTATAATTCACCCCTCCACTTT.

This clonotype has a count of ten or more. The rearrangement uses TRBV11-3 and TRBJ2-1, with D unresolved. CDR1 and CDR2 (germline): SGHNT, YENEEA. The length of the CDR3 is 12 residues. Trimming pared 5 bases from V and 7 bases from J, leaving 9 bases between. The CDR3 is CASSLGPNEQFF. As DNA, the CDR3 is TGTGCCAGCAGCCTAGGGCCGAATGAGCAGTTCTTC.

The chain is built from TRBV25-1 and TRBJ2-1; D is tentatively TRBD1 or TRBD2 (5 bases each). V was pared by 4 bases and J by 4 bases, with 17 bases between. CDR3 length equals 16 residues. CDR1 and CDR2 from the germline V gene are MGHDK and SYGVNS. The CDR3 region has the DNA TGTGCCAGCAGTGCAGATCGAGGGACGGAATACAATGAGCAGTTCTTC. It is translated as CASSADRGTEYNEQFF.

This clonotype has just a few counts. The chain recombines TRBV5-1 with TRBJ2-7; 7 bases line up with TRBD2. V shed 0 bases, J shed 0 bases, and the junction held 6 bases outside the gene matches. Germline V gives CDR1 SGHRS, CDR2 YFSETQ. The CDR3 loop spans 16 amino acids. The CDR3 loop reads CASSLEGGSSSYEQYF. The CDR3 DNA follows: TGCGCCAGCAGCTTGGAGGGCGGGAGTAGCTCCTACGAGCAGTACTTC. The variable domain in full, with the rest retrieved from reference TRBV5-1 and TRBJ2-7, is KAGVTQTPRYLIKTRGQQVTLSCSPISGHRSVSWYQQTPGQGLQFLFEYFSETQRNKGNFPGRFSGRQFSNSRSEMNVSTLELGDSALYLCASSLEGGSSSYEQYFGPGTRLTVT.

The genes are TRBV12-3 or TRBV12-4 and TRBJ1-1; D remains ambiguous. The CDR3 spans 13 residues. Trimming removed 2 bases at V and 11 bases at J, with 15 bases between. CDR3 region: CASSLLVGLRAFF. In nucleotides, the CDR3 is TGTGCCAGCAGTTTACTCGTTGGCTTGAGGGCTTTCTTT.

This clonotype was seen a few times. This chain joins TRBV7-2 and TRBJ2-1; D may be TRBD1 (6 bases). Germline CDR1 and CDR2: SGHTA and FQGNSA. The CDR3 spans 16 residues. With 2 bases removed from V and 8 bases from J, the gap between germline ends came to 19 bases. The CDR3 nucleotides are TGTGCCAGCAGCTTATATTCGGGGATTTCAGGGGATGAGCAGTTCTTC. Translated: CASSLYSGISGDEQFF.

The chain employs TRBV9 and TRBJ1-5; no firm D call. The CDR3 totals 18 residues. Germline V gene data show CDR1 as SGDLS and CDR2 as YYNGEE. V dropped 0 bases and J dropped 3 bases, with 19 bases sitting between them. CDR3 DNA sequence: TGTGCCAGCAGCGTAGCTCCCACCGACCCGATGCTCAATCAGCCCCAGCATTTT. Protein: CASSVAPTDPMLNQPQHF.

Only a few counts were recorded for this clonotype. The chain joins TRBV7-6 to TRBJ2-5; D is undetermined. This CDR3 is 13 amino acids long. In germline, CDR1 is SGHVS, CDR2 FNYEAQ. V was shortened by 2 bases and J by 3 bases, with 7 bases between the two germline ends. The DNA for the CDR3 is TGTGCCAGCAGCTTATTGGGCGAAGAGACCCAGTACTTC. Its translation is CASSLLGEETQYF.

This clonotype has just one count. This chain joins TRBV4-1 and TRBJ1-1; 7 bases map to TRBD1. In germline, CDR1 is MGHRA, CDR2 YSYEKL. This CDR3 is 15 amino acids long. The V segment lost 1 base and the J segment 5 bases; nucleotides outside the gene matches: 7. CDR3 protein: CASSQVEGARTEAFF. In DNA form, the CDR3 reads TGCGCCAGCAGCCAAGTCGAGGGGGCGCGGACTGAAGCTTTCTTT.

The V gene is TRBV4-3, the J gene TRBJ1-1; a possible D gene is TRBD1 (5 bases). Germline V gene lookup returns CDR1 LGHNA and CDR2 YSLEER. This CDR3 is 14 amino acids long. V lost 3 bases, J lost 12 bases, and 20 bases lay in between. CDR3 DNA sequence: TGCGCCAGCAGCCAGGCCCCCCGGGGCGTGGTAACTTTCTTT. This gives the protein CASSQAPRGVVTFF.

This clonotype was counted only a few times. The chain couples TRBV4-3 to TRBJ2-2; TRBD1 matches at 7 bases. This CDR3 spans 15 amino acids. V trimming: 3 bases; J trimming: 3 bases; junction bases outside the gene matches: 4. Germline CDR1 is LGHNA and CDR2 is YSLEER. The CDR3 reads CASSQYGTDTGELFF. Here the CDR3 DNA reads TGCGCCAGCAGCCAGTACGGGACAGACACCGGGGAGCTGTTTTTT.

The chain employs TRBV20-1 and TRBJ2-5; D is unresolved. The CDR3 runs to 8 residues. Germline CDR1 reads DFQATT; CDR2 reads SNEGSKA (reference sequence). Trimming removed 3 bases from V and 13 bases from J, with 6 bases in between. DNA of the CDR3: TGCAGTGCTAGTCTACGGTACTTC. It encodes CSASLRYF.

The genes are TRBV29-1 and TRBJ2-1; 15 positions agree with TRBD2. V trimming: 7 bases; J trimming: 2 bases; junction bases outside the gene matches: 9. CDR1 is SQVTM and CDR2 is ANQGSEA in the germline V gene. This CDR3 spans 17 amino acids. CDR3 loop: CSAGGTSGGTTYNEQFF. CDR3 DNA: TGCAGCGCGGGGGGGACTAGCGGGGGGACTACCTACAATGAGCAGTTCTTC.

The CDR3 DNA follows: TGTGCCAGCAAAAAGTGGGGGGACACTGAAGCTTTCTTT. The encoded protein is CASKKWGDTEAFF. The V gene is TRBV12-3 or TRBV12-4, the J gene TRBJ1-1, with D possibly TRBD1 on 5 matching bases. V lost 7 bases to trimming and J lost 3 bases, with 12 bases between them. This CDR3 has 13 amino acids.

V usage is TRBV7-9 and J usage is TRBJ1-6; D is unresolved. CDR3 length: 15 amino acids. The germline V gene encodes CDR1 SEHNR and CDR2 FQNEAQ (reference sequence). Trimming removed 1 base at V and 6 bases at J, with 10 bases between. The CDR3 sequence: CASSLVAGRNSPLHF. DNA of the CDR3: TGTGCCAGCAGCTTAGTAGCCGGCCGTAATTCACCCCTCCACTTT.

This clonotype was seen just once. The chain links TRBV6-5 to TRBJ2-1, with D unresolved. The V and J ends lost 0 bases and 4 bases respectively, with 7 bases between them. The CDR3 totals 14 residues. Germline assignment: CDR1 MNHEY and CDR2 SVGAGI. The CDR3, as DNA: TGTGCCAGCAGTTACTCAAGGCAGTACAATGAGCAGTTCTTC. Translated: CASSYSRQYNEQFF.

This clonotype was seen at least ten times. This chain links TRBV7-7 with TRBJ2-1, with 7 bases that match TRBD2. Germline trimming cut 0 bases from V and 4 bases from J; bases unmatched to any gene: 9. CDR1 is SSHAT and CDR2 is FNYEAQ in the germline V gene (reference sequence). The CDR3 sequence is 17 residues long. The CDR3: CASSLAPSGAGYNEQFF. CDR3 bases: TGTGCCAGCAGCTTAGCGCCCAGCGGGGCCGGATACAATGAGCAGTTCTTC. Variable domain in full (rest from reference TRBV7-7 and TRBJ2-1): GAGVSQSPRYKVTKRGQDVTLRCDPISSHATLYWYQQALGQGPEFLTYFNYEAQPDKSGLPSDRFSAERPEGSISTLTIQRTEQRDSAMYRCASSLAPSGAGYNEQFFGPGTRLTVL.

This chain links TRBV7-9 with TRBJ2-7, with 8 bases aligning to TRBD1. The ends lost 5 bases at V and 3 bases at J; junction bases unmatched: 9. Germline CDR1 SEHNR, CDR2 FQNEAQ (reference sequence). The CDR3 covers 15 residues. The CDR3 is CASSAGQGLHYEQYF. The DNA for the CDR3 is TGTGCCAGCAGCGCCGGACAGGGTTTACACTACGAGCAGTACTTC.